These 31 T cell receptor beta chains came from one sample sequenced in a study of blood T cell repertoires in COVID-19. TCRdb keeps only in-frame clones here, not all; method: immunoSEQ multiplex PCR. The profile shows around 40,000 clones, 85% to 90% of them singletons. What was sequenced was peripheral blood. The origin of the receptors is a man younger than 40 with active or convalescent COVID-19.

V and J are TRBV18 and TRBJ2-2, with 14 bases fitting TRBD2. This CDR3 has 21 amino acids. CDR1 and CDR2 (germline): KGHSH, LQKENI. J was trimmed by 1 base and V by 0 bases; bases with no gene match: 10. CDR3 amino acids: CASSPPRTSGGTLKNTGELFF. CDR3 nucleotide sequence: TGTGCCAGCTCACCACCGAGGACTAGCGGGGGGACACTAAAGAACACCGGGGAGCTGTTTTTT.

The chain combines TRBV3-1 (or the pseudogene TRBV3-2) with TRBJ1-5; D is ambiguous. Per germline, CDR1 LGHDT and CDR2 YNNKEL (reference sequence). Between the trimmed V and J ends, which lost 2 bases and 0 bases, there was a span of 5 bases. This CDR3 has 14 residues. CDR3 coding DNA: TGTGCCAGCAGCCAATTAGCTAGCAATCAGCCCCAGCATTTT. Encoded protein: CASSQLASNQPQHF.

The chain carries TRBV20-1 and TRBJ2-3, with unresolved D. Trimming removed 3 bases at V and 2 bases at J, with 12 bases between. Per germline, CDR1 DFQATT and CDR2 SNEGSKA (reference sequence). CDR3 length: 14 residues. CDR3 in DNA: TGCAGTGCTAGTTCCCGTAGTCTCACAGATACGCAGTATTTT. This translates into CSASSRSLTDTQYF.

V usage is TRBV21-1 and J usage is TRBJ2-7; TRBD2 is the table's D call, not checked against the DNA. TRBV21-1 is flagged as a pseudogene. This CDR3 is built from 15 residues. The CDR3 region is CASSSWTSGKREQYV. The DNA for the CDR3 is TGTGCCAGCAGCAGTTGGACTAGCGGCAAACGAGAGCAGTACGTC.

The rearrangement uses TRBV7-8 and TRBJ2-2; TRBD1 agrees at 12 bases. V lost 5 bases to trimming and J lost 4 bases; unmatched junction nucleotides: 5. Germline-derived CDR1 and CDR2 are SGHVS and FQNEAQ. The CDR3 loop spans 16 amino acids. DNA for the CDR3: TGTGCCAGCAGCGTCCGGGACAGGGGGCTCACCGGGGAGCTGTTTTTT. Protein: CASSVRDRGLTGELFF. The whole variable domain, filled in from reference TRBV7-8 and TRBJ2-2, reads GAGVSQSPRYKVAKRGQDVALRCDPISGHVSLFWYQQALGQGPEFLTYFQNEAQLDKSGLPSDRFFAERPEGSVSTLKIQRTQQEDSAVYLCASSVRDRGLTGELFFGEGSRLTVL.

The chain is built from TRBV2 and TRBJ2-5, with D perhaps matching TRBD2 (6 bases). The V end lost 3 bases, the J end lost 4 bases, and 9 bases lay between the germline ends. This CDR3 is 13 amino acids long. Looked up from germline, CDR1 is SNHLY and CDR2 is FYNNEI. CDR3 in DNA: TGTGCCAGCAGTGAGTCGGGAGTAGAGACCCAGTACTTC. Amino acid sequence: CASSESGVETQYF.

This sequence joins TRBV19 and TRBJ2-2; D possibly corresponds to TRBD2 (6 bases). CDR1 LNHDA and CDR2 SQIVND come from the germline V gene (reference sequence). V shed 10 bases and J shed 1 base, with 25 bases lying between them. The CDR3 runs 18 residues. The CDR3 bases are TGTGCCACGATCCCCCATGGAGGAGGGCTTGGGAACACCGGGGAGCTGTTTTTT. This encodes CATIPHGGGLGNTGELFF.

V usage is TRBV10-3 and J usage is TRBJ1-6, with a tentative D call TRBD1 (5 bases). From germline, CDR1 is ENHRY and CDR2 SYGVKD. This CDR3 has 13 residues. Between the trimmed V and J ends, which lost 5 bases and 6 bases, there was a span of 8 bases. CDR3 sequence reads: CAISQGGNSPLHF. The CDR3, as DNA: TGTGCCATCAGTCAGGGAGGTAATTCACCCCTCCACTTT.

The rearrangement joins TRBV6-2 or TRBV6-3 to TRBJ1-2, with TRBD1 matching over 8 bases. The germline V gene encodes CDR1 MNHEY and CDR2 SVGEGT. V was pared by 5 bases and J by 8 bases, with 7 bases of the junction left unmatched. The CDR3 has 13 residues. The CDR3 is CASSPGRGRGYTF. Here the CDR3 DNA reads TGTGCCAGCAGTCCCGGCAGGGGGCGAGGCTACACCTTC.

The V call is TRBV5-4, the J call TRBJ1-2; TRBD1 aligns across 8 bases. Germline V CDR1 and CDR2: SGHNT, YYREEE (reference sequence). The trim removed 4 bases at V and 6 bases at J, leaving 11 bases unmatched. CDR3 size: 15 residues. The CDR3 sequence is CASSLLQGARDGYTF. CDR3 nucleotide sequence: TGTGCCAGCAGCCTCCTTCAGGGGGCGAGGGATGGCTACACCTTC.

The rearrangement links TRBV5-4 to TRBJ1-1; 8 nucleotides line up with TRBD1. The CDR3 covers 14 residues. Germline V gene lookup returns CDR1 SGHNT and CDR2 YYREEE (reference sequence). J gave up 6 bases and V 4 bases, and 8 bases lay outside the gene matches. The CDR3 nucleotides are TGTGCCAGCAGCCCCGGGACAGGATTGCCTGAAGCTTTCTTT. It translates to CASSPGTGLPEAFF.

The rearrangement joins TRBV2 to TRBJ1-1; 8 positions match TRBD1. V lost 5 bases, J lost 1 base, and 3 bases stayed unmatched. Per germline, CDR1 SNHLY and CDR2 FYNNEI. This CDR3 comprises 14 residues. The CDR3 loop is CASSQGQGNTEAFF. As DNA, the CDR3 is TGTGCCAGCAGTCAAGGACAGGGGAACACTGAAGCTTTCTTT.

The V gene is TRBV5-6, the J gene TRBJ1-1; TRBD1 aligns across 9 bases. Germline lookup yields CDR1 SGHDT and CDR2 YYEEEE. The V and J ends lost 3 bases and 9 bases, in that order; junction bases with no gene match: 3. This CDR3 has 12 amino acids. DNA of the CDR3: TGTGCCAGCAGCTCCGGGACAGGGAAAGCTTTCTTT. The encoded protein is CASSSGTGKAFF.

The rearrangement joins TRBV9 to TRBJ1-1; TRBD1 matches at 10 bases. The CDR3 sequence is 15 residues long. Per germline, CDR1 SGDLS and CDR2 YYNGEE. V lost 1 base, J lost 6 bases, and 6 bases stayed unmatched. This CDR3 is CASSVLGTGEAEAFF. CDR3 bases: TGTGCCAGCAGCGTACTAGGGACAGGGGAGGCTGAAGCTTTCTTT.

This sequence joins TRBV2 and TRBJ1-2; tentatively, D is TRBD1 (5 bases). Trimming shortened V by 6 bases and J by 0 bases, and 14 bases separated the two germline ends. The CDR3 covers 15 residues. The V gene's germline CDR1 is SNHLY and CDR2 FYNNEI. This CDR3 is CASRGRLTPNYGYTF. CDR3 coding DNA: TGTGCCAGCAGGGGGCGACTGACGCCTAACTATGGCTACACCTTC.

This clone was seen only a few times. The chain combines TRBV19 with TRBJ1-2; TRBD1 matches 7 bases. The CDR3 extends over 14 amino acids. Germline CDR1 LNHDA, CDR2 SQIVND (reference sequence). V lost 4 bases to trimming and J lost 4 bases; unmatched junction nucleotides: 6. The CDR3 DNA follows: TGTGCCAGTAGTAACAGGGGTTTAGGCTATGGCTACACCTTC. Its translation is CASSNRGLGYGYTF.

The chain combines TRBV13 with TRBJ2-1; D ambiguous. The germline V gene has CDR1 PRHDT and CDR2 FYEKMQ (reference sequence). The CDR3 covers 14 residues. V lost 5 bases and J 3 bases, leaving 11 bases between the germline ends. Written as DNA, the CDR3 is TGTGCCAGCAGCCCAGACTCGTACTACAATGAGCAGTTCTTC. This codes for CASSPDSYYNEQFF.

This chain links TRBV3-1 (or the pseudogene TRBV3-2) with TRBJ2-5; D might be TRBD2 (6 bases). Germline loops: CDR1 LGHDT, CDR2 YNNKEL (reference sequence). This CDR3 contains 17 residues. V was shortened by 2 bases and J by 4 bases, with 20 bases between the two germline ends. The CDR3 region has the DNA TGTGCCAGCAGCCAACTCTACACAGGAGGGCTCGGAGAGACCCAGTACTTC. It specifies CASSQLYTGGLGETQYF.

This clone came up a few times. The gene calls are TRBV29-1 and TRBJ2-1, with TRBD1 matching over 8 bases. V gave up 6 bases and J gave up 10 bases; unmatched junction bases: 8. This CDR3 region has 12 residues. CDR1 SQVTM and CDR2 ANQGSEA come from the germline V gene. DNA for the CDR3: TGCAGCGTCGCTCAGGGGGCGTCAGAGCAGTTCTTC. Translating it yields CSVAQGASEQFF.

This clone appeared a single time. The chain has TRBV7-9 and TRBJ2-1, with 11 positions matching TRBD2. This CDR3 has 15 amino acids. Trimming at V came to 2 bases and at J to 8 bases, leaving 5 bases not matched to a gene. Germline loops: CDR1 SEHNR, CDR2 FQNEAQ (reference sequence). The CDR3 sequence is CASSLLSGRGDEQFF. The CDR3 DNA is TGTGCCAGCAGCTTACTTAGCGGGAGGGGTGATGAGCAGTTCTTC.

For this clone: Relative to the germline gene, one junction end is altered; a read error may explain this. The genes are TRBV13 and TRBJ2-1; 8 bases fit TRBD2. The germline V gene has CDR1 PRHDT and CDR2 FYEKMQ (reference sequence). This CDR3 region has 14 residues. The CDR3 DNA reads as TGTGCCAGCAGCGTAGGCTCCCGGGTAGCGGGACAGTTCTTC. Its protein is CASSVGSRVAGQFF.

In DNA, the CDR3 is TGCGCCAGCAGCCAAGCGGACAGGGTGGGCACTGAAGCTTTCTTT. Translation: CASSQADRVGTEAFF. The rearrangement uses TRBV4-1 and TRBJ1-1; 8 positions match TRBD1. The germline gives CDR1 MGHRA, CDR2 YSYEKL. This CDR3 region has 15 residues. The junction had 5 bases not matched to a gene; V was cut back by 1 base and J by 4 bases.

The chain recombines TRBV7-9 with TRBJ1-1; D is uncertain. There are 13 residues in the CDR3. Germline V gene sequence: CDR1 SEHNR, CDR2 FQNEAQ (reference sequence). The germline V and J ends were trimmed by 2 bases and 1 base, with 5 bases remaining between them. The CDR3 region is CASSLQSNTEAFF. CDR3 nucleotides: TGTGCCAGCAGCTTACAATCGAACACTGAAGCTTTCTTT.

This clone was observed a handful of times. The CDR3 coding sequence is TGTGCTAGTGGTCTTACAGGGGTCAGGGAAAAACTGTTTTTT. Translation: CASGLTGVREKLFF. The genes are TRBV12-5 and TRBJ1-4; TRBD1 agrees at 7 bases. The CDR3 covers 14 residues. Trimming took 5 bases from V and 8 from J; bases not matched to a gene: 8. Germline V gene lookup returns CDR1 LGHNT and CDR2 FRNRAP.

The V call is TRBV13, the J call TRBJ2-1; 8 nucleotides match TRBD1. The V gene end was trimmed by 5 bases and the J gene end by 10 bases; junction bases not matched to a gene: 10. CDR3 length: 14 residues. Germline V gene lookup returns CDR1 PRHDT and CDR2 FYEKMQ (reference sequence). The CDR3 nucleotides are TGTGCCAGCAGCCTAGATGTTCGGGACAGGGAGCAGTTCTTC. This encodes CASSLDVRDREQFF.

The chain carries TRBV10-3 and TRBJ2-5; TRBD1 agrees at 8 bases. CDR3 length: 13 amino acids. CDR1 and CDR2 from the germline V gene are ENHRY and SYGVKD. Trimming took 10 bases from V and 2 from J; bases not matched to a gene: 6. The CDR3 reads CATQTGDQETQYF. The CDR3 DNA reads TGTGCCACCCAGACAGGGGATCAAGAGACCCAGTACTTC.

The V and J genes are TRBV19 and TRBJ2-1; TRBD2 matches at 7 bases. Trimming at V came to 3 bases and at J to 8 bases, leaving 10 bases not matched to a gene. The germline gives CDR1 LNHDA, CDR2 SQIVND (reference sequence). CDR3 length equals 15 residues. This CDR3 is CASSIGGGSFDEQFF. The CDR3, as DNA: TGTGCCAGTAGTATTGGCGGCGGGAGCTTTGATGAGCAGTTCTTC.

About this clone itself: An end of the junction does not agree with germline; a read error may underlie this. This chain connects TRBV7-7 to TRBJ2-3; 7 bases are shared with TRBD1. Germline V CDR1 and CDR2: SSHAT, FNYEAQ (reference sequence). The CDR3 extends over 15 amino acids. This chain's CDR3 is CASSLTGVVTDTQYF. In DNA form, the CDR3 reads TGTGCTAGCAGCTTAACAGGGGTCGTCACAGATACGCAGTATTTT.

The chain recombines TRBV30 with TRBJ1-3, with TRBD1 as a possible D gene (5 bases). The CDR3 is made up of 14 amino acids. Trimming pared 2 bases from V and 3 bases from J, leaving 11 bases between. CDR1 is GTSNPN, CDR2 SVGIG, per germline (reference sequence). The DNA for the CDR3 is TGTGCCTGGAGTACTGGGGGAGGTGGAAACACCATATATTTT. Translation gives CAWSTGGGGNTIYF.

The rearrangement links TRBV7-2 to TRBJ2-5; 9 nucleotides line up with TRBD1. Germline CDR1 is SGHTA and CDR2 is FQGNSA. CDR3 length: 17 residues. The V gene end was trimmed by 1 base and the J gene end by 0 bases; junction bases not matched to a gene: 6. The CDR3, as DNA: TGTGCCAGCAGCTTAGGGGTACAGGGGGCCCACCAAGAGACCCAGTACTTC. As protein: CASSLGVQGAHQETQYF.

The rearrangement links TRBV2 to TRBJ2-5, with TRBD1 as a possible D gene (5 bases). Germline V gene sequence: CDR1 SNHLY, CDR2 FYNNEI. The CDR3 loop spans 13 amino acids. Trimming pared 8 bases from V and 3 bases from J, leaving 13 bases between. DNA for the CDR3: TGTGCCAGCGCCTGGGGCGCCAAAGAGACCCAGTACTTC. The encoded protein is CASAWGAKETQYF.